Only a few counts were recorded for the clone carrying this T cell receptor beta chain. These data are taken from a study of T cells after yellow fever vaccination. V was clipped by 1 base and J by 7 bases, with 7 bases between them. The CDR3 covers 12 residues. Germline CDR1 reads SGHTA; CDR2 reads FQGNSA. TCRdb re-derived calls from the 5' RACE reads in MiXCR, one entry per CDR3 protein. Here the sample spans hundreds of thousands of distinct CDR3 sequences, 20% to 25% being singletons. The genes are TRBV7-2 and TRBJ2-5; D unresolved. The TCR sequence derives from a young man who received the YFV17D yellow fever vaccine. The sequencing used PBMCs, collected approximately 22 days after the first yellow fever vaccination. For the CDR3, the DNA is TGTGCCAGCAGCTTAGAATGGGGGACCCAGTACTTC. Amino acids: CASSLEWGTQYF.